This paragraph covers one T cell receptor (beta chain) sequence. Antigen specificity is unknown. Using immunoSEQ multiplex PCR, the repertoire was profiled, and TCRdb retains in-frame clones only, with some absent. The table has roughly 70,000 clones, roughly 80% seen once; the top ten hold 2.5% to 3%. Per germline, CDR1 KGHSH and CDR2 LQKENI. The CDR3 runs to 15 residues. The junction had 5 bases not matched to a gene; V was cut back by 3 bases and J by 7 bases. The entry originates in a study of cytomegalovirus exposure and HLA in healthy donors. Study-level points and caveats: The tendency of first-cohort TCR clusters to co-occur in the 120 or so validation repertoires was the finding of a later analysis.

This clonotype originated in a man aged 25-45 years in good health and CMV-seronegative. The chain has TRBV18 and TRBJ2-2; 10 positions agree with TRBD2. The sequenced material came from PBMCs. The CDR3: CASSPSSGSYGELFF. CDR3 bases: TGTGCCAGCTCACCCTCTAGCGGGAGTTACGGGGAGCTGTTTTTT. Using reference TRBV18 and TRBJ2-2 for the parts outside the CDR3, the full variable domain is NAGVMQNPRHLVRRRGQEARLRCSPMKGHSHVYWYRQLPEEGLKFMVYLQKENIIDESGMPKERFSAEFPKEGPSILRIQQVVRGDSAAYFCASSPSSGSYGELFFGEGSRLTVL.